This TCR beta chain was found in a study of neurological immune-mediated disorders. Germline V gene sequence: CDR1 SQVTM, CDR2 ANQGSEA. CDR3 length: 14 amino acids. V trimming: 7 bases; J trimming: 6 bases; junction bases outside the gene matches: 11. This clonotype was detected ten times or more. From the 5' RACE reads, TCRdb called clonotypes with MiXCR, one entry per CDR3 protein. The sample yields roughly 39,000 distinct CDR3 sequences, approximately 5% seen once. V is TRBV29-1 and J is TRBJ2-2; 7 bases agree with TRBD1. The sequencing sample was made of CD4+ T cells from blood. This sequence was found in a man aged 18 to 29 in good health. Written as DNA, the CDR3 is TGCAGCGCCAAAGGGGGCGGCTCCCCCGGGGAGCTGTTTTTT. Amino acid sequence: CSAKGGGSPGELFF.